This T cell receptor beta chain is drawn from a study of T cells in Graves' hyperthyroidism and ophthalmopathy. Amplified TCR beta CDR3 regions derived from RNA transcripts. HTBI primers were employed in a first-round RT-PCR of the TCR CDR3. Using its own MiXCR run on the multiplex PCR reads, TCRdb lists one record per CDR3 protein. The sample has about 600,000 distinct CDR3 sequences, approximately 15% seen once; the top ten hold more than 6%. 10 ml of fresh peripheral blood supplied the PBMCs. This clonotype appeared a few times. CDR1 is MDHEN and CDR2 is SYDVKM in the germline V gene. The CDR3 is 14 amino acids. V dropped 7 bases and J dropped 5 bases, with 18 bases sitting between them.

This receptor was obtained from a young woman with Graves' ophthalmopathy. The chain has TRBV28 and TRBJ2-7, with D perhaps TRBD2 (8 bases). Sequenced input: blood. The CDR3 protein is CASTMGTAGDEQYF. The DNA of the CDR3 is TGTGCCAGCACCATGGGGACAGCGGGGGACGAGCAGTACTTC.